One and the same sample provided the 7 T cell receptor beta chains below, sequenced in a study of blood T cell repertoires in COVID-19. Only in-frame clones appear in the TCRdb table, and some are missing; sequencing was by immunoSEQ multiplex PCR. The table includes hundreds of thousands of clones, around four fifths detected once. Specimen: PBMCs or T cells enriched from blood (not recorded which). The receptors originated from a woman in her forties who had been exposed to COVID-19.

This rearrangement joins TRBV28 to TRBJ1-4, with 10 bases aligning to TRBD1. This CDR3 contains 18 residues. The ends lost 5 bases at V and 7 bases at J; junction bases unmatched: 16. The germline CDR1 and CDR2 sequences are MDHEN and SYDVKM. The CDR3, as DNA: TGTGCCAGCAGTACCGAATTCCGGGACAGGGGTAGTAGTGAAAAACTGTTTTTT. It translates to CASSTEFRDRGSSEKLFF.

V usage is TRBV6-5 and J usage is TRBJ2-3; 7 positions match TRBD1. The trim removed 3 bases at V and 0 bases at J, leaving 3 bases unmatched. The CDR3 runs to 15 residues. Germline V gene data show CDR1 as MNHEY and CDR2 as SVGAGI. CDR3 bases: TGTGCCAGCAGTTATAGGGACAGTAGCACAGATACGCAGTATTTT. It yields the protein CASSYRDSSTDTQYF.

V is TRBV7-2 and J is TRBJ2-7, with 11 bases aligning to TRBD2. Germline trimming cut 5 bases from V and 3 bases from J; bases unmatched to any gene: 15. CDR1 and CDR2 from the germline V gene are SGHTA and FQGNSA. This CDR3 spans 18 amino acids. The CDR3: CASSRTLVAGGSFYEQYF. CDR3 bases: TGTGCCAGCAGCCGTACGTTGGTAGCGGGGGGGTCCTTCTACGAGCAGTACTTC. Full variable domain (outside the CDR3, taken from reference TRBV7-2 and TRBJ2-7): GAGVSQSPSNKVTEKGKDVELRCDPISGHTALYWYRQSLGQGLEFLIYFQGNSAPDKSGLPSDRFSAERTGGSVSTLTIQRTQQEDSAVYLCASSRTLVAGGSFYEQYFGPGTRLTVT.

This chain connects TRBV29-1 to TRBJ2-7, with TRBD1 matching 8 bases. Germline CDR1 reads SQVTM; CDR2 reads ANQGSEA. The length of the CDR3 is 18 residues. After removal of 0 bases from V and 0 bases from J, the junction contained 13 bases not matched to a gene. In DNA form, the CDR3 reads TGCAGCGTTGAAGAGTTTGACAGGGGTCAATCAAGCTCCTACGAGCAGTACTTC. Amino acids: CSVEEFDRGQSSSYEQYF.

V is TRBV6-5 and J is TRBJ1-2, with D possibly being TRBD1 (6 bases). The CDR3 extends over 13 amino acids. Trimming pared 4 bases from V and 3 bases from J, leaving 9 bases between. Per germline, CDR1 MNHEY and CDR2 SVGAGI. CDR3 in amino acids: CASSFGQYYGYTF. For the CDR3, the DNA is TGTGCCAGCAGTTTCGGACAGTACTATGGCTACACCTTC.

This clone appeared a few times. The same CDR3 can be traced to other DNA sequences in this sample. J is TRBJ2-6 and V is TRBV15; weak D call: TRBD2 (6 bases). The CDR3 contains 15 residues. Germline V gives CDR1 LNHNV, CDR2 YYDKDF (reference sequence). Deletions cut 0 bases from V and 7 bases from J, with 10 bases between. Here the CDR3 DNA reads TGTGCCACCAGCAGAGATCCGGCGGGAGCCAACGTCCTGACTTTC. The encoded protein is CATSRDPAGANVLTF.

J is TRBJ1-6 and V is TRBV13; 8 positions match TRBD1. Germline V gives CDR1 PRHDT, CDR2 FYEKMQ (reference sequence). The junction had 4 bases not matched to a gene; V was cut back by 0 bases and J by 9 bases. The CDR3 runs to 15 residues. The CDR3: CASSLGDREASPLHF. The CDR3 nucleotides are TGTGCCAGCAGCTTAGGGGACAGGGAAGCTTCACCCCTCCACTTT.